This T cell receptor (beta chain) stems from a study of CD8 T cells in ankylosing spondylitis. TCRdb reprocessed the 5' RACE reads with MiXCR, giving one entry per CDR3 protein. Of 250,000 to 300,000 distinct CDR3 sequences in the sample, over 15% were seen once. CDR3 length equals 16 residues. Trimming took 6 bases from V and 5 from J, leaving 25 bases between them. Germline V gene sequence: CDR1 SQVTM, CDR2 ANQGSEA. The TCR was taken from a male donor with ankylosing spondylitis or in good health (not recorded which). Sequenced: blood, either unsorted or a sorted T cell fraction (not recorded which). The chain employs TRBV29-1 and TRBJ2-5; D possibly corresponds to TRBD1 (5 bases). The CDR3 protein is CSVGVVDPVLMETQYF. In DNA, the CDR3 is TGCAGCGTAGGGGTAGTTGACCCAGTCCTTATGGAGACCCAGTACTTC.